These 17 T cell receptor beta chains share one sample of origin, sequenced in a study of blood T cell repertoires in COVID-19. TCRdb's table, derived via immunoSEQ multiplex PCR, lists solely in-frame clones and lacks some. The sample has approximately 30,000 clones; around 85% are singletons. Sequencing was done on a sample of peripheral blood. Every receptor here comes from a human donor in a cohort sampled during active COVID-19.

The rearrangement links TRBV28 to TRBJ2-7; no clear D gene. The V gene's germline CDR1 is MDHEN and CDR2 SYDVKM. This CDR3 contains 12 residues. V gave up 7 bases and J gave up 4 bases, with 11 bases separating them. CDR3 nucleotide sequence: TGTGCCAGCACCACTCGGTGGTACGAGCAGTACTTC. It yields the protein CASTTRWYEQYF.

The chain links TRBV9 to TRBJ1-6; 11 bases line up with TRBD1. Germline assignment: CDR1 SGDLS and CDR2 YYNGEE. This CDR3 has 17 residues. V lost 7 bases and J lost 5; bases outside the gene matches: 11. The CDR3 sequence: CASQLGPGQGDNSPLHF. DNA of the CDR3: TGTGCCAGCCAACTGGGGCCGGGACAGGGGGATAATTCACCCCTCCACTTT.

J is TRBJ1-6 and V is TRBV5-1, with 7 positions matching TRBD1. CDR1 and CDR2 from the germline V gene are SGHRS and YFSETQ. V shed 2 bases and J 8 bases; nucleotides not matched to a gene: 7. The CDR3 extends over 15 amino acids. The CDR3 is CASSLDRAVYSPLHF. CDR3 nucleotide sequence: TGCGCCAGCAGCTTAGACAGGGCAGTCTATTCACCCCTCCACTTT.

The chain links TRBV10-3 to TRBJ2-3; TRBD2 agrees at 9 bases. Germline V gives CDR1 ENHRY, CDR2 SYGVKD. V gave up 8 bases and J gave up 4 bases; unmatched junction bases: 7. The CDR3 has 14 amino acids. In DNA form, the CDR3 reads TGTGCCATCTCAGGACTAGCGAACTCAGATACGCAGTATTTT. Amino acids: CAISGLANSDTQYF.

The chain is built from TRBV5-1 and TRBJ1-2, with D unclear. Germline CDR1 reads SGHRS; CDR2 reads YFSETQ. This CDR3 is built from 15 residues. The V and J ends lost 2 bases and 0 bases respectively, with 11 bases between them. DNA of the CDR3: TGCGCCAGCAGCTTTAACGGGGTGGCTAACTATGGCTACACCTTC. Translation: CASSFNGVANYGYTF.

The chain uses TRBV4-1 and TRBJ2-1; TRBD1 aligns across 7 bases. The CDR3 runs 15 residues. CDR1 is MGHRA, CDR2 YSYEKL, per germline. The trim removed 1 base at V and 7 bases at J, leaving 7 bases unmatched. The CDR3: CASSQVGTVFNEQFF. CDR3 nucleotides: TGCGCCAGCAGCCAAGTTGGGACAGTCTTTAATGAGCAGTTCTTC.

The CDR3, as DNA: TGCAGTGCTAGTCCCAGCGGGAGCTGGGGAGATACGCAGTATTTT. The encoded protein is CSASPSGSWGDTQYF. The chain has TRBV20-1 and TRBJ2-3, with 8 positions matching TRBD2. V lost 3 bases to trimming and J lost 5 bases; unmatched junction nucleotides: 10. This CDR3 contains 15 residues. Germline CDR1 reads DFQATT; CDR2 reads SNEGSKA (reference sequence).

This chain connects TRBV2 to TRBJ2-5; 8 nucleotides line up with TRBD2. Trimming at V came to 8 bases and at J to 4 bases, leaving 15 bases not matched to a gene. Germline V gives CDR1 SNHLY, CDR2 FYNNEI. The CDR3 sequence is 16 residues long. This chain's CDR3 is CASAQESGGLGETQYF. DNA for the CDR3: TGTGCCAGCGCGCAGGAGAGCGGGGGTTTGGGAGAGACCCAGTACTTC.

The chain uses TRBV6-5 and TRBJ1-1, with no clear D. V lost 1 base and J lost 3, with 9 bases in between. The CDR3 runs 14 residues. CDR1 and CDR2 (germline): MNHEY, SVGAGI. CDR3 protein: CASSYYGGDTEAFF. The DNA for the CDR3 is TGTGCCAGCAGTTACTACGGTGGAGACACTGAAGCTTTCTTT.

V gene TRBV19 combines with J gene TRBJ2-6; tentative D call: TRBD1 (5 bases). Trimming left V 3 bases short and J 3 bases short, with 12 bases between. The CDR3 has 16 amino acids. Germline loops: CDR1 LNHDA, CDR2 SQIVND (reference sequence). The CDR3 protein is CASSMLSRDGANVLTF. CDR3 coding DNA: TGTGCCAGTAGTATGTTATCCAGGGATGGGGCCAACGTCCTGACTTTC.

The rearrangement joins TRBV7-9 to TRBJ2-3; TRBD2 might be the D (5 bases). The CDR3 totals 13 residues. CDR1 and CDR2 (germline): SEHNR, FQNEAQ (reference sequence). V lost 5 bases, J lost 4 bases, and 10 bases lay in between. The CDR3 here is CASSPRGPDTQYF. CDR3 nucleotides: TGTGCCAGCAGCCCGCGAGGGCCAGATACGCAGTATTTT.

CDR3 in DNA: TGTGCCAGCAGTCCTTACAGGGAACTGAACACTGAAGCTTTCTTT. Encoded protein: CASSPYRELNTEAFF. The chain couples TRBV28 to TRBJ1-1; maybe TRBD1 (6 bases). Between the trimmed V and J ends, which lost 5 bases and 0 bases, there was a span of 13 bases. The V gene's germline CDR1 is MDHEN and CDR2 SYDVKM. The CDR3 extends over 15 amino acids.

This clone was seen just once. This chain links TRBV19 with TRBJ1-5; D perhaps matches TRBD1 (5 bases). CDR1 is LNHDA, CDR2 SQIVND, per germline (reference sequence). The V end lost 0 bases, the J end lost 3 bases, and 9 bases lay between the germline ends. The length of the CDR3 is 15 residues. The CDR3 is CASSIEGGANQPQHF. In nucleotides, the CDR3 is TGTGCCAGTAGTATAGAAGGAGGGGCCAATCAGCCCCAGCATTTT.

The chain combines TRBV5-6 with TRBJ2-7; 7 bases fit TRBD1. Germline lookup yields CDR1 SGHDT and CDR2 YYEEEE. Germline trimming cut 0 bases from V and 2 bases from J; bases unmatched to any gene: 14. The CDR3 is 18 residues long. In nucleotides, the CDR3 is TGTGCCAGCAGCTTGGGACGATTGGACAGGTTAACTACCTACGAGCAGTACTTC. Amino acid sequence: CASSLGRLDRLTTYEQYF.

The rearrangement uses TRBV12-3 or TRBV12-4 and TRBJ1-2; D might be TRBD1 (6 bases). V lost 8 bases to trimming and J lost 3 bases, with 13 bases between them. The CDR3 extends over 13 amino acids. CDR3 in DNA: TGTGCCAGCGGAGGGGGGGGATACTATGGCTACACCTTC. Translating gives CASGGGGYYGYTF.

The chain joins TRBV6-5 to TRBJ2-7, with 9 bases lining up with TRBD2. V was pared by 2 bases and J by 2 bases, with 4 bases of the junction left unmatched. The CDR3 runs 15 residues. Per the germline V gene, CDR1 is MNHEY and CDR2 is SVGAGI. CDR3 bases: TGTGCCAGCAGTTACGATGCGGGAGGGCCCTACGAGCAGTACTTC. Translated, it gives CASSYDAGGPYEQYF.

This clone was observed a handful of times. This chain connects TRBV7-9 to TRBJ2-1; maybe TRBD2 (6 bases). The CDR3 covers 13 residues. Trimming removed 2 bases from V and 7 bases from J, with 9 bases in between. Germline values: CDR1 SEHNR, CDR2 FQNEAQ (reference sequence). Written as DNA, the CDR3 is TGTGCCAGCAGCTTAAAGGGGAGGAATGAGCAGTTCTTC. Its translation: CASSLKGRNEQFF.